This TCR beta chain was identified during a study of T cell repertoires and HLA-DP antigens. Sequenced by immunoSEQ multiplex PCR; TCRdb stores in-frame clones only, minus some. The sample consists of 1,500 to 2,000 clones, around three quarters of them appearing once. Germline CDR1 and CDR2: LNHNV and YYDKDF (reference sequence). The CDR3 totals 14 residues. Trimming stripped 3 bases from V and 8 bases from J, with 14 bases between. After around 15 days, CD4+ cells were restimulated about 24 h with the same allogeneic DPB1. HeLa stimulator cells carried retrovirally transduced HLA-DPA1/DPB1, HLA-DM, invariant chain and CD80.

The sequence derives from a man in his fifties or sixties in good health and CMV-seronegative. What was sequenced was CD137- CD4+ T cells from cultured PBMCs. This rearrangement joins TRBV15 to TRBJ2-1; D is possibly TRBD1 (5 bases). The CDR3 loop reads CATSSRHQGYEQFF. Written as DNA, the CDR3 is TGTGCCACCAGCAGCCGACACCAGGGCTATGAGCAGTTCTTC.